Presented here are 9 T cell receptor beta chains from one specimen sequenced in a study of regulatory T cells. The study, taken as a whole, reports: In CD3G-deficient patients, conventional CD4+ T cells were enriched for hydrophobic CDR3 residues at positions 6 and 7.

What these receptors recognize is not known. Amplification used 52 TRBV primers and 13 TRBJ primers. Some clones are missing from TCRdb's copy, which holds only in-frame ones; the method was immunoSEQ multiplex PCR. The profile shows 30,000 to 40,000 clones, 93% of them singletons. Material for sequencing was conventional CD4+ T cells sorted from blood. All receptors come from a child aged 2 to 15 with CD3G deficiency.

The chain employs TRBV6-1 and TRBJ2-3, with TRBD2 as a possible D gene (5 bases). Germline V gene lookup returns CDR1 MNHNS and CDR2 SASEGT. This CDR3 has 14 residues. V was clipped by 6 bases and J by 2 bases, with 12 bases between them. The CDR3 region has the DNA TGTGCCAGCAGGAGCGGAAGAGCCACAGATACGCAGTATTTT. Translation: CASRSGRATDTQYF.

The chain carries TRBV6-6 and TRBJ2-5; tentative D call: TRBD2 (5 bases). V lost 2 bases and J lost 5, with 6 bases in between. Germline CDR1 reads MNHNY; CDR2 reads SVGAGI (reference sequence). The CDR3 runs to 12 residues. This chain's CDR3 is CASSYREETQYF. As DNA, the CDR3 is TGTGCCAGCAGTTACAGGGAGGAGACCCAGTACTTC.

In its sample, this clone was seen once. The rearrangement joins TRBV10-3 to TRBJ2-2; maybe TRBD1 (5 bases). The CDR3 is 14 residues long. V was clipped by 0 bases and J by 6 bases, with 8 bases between them. Germline values: CDR1 ENHRY, CDR2 SYGVKD. CDR3 region: CAISESSGPGELFF. CDR3 nucleotides: TGTGCCATCAGTGAGTCGTCAGGGCCCGGGGAGCTGTTTTTT.

V is TRBV10-3 and J is TRBJ1-2; maybe TRBD1 (5 bases). V gave up 5 bases and J gave up 6 bases, with 10 bases separating them. The CDR3 has 12 residues. Germline CDR1 is ENHRY and CDR2 is SYGVKD. DNA for the CDR3: TGTGCCATCAGTCGGGGCGGAGATGGCTACACCTTC. This encodes CAISRGGDGYTF.

This clone was seen a handful of times. The rearrangement uses TRBV6-5 and TRBJ1-2, with TRBD1 identical over 7 bases. The CDR3 totals 12 residues. With 5 bases clipped from V and 3 bases from J, the junction kept 0 bases outside the gene matches. The germline gives CDR1 MNHEY, CDR2 SVGAGI. The CDR3 is CASSDRDYGYTF. In DNA form, the CDR3 reads TGTGCCAGCAGTGACAGGGACTATGGCTACACCTTC.

The chain couples TRBV28 to TRBJ1-1, with D tentatively TRBD1 (5 bases). From germline, CDR1 is MDHEN and CDR2 SYDVKM. The CDR3 totals 13 residues. Trimming removed 5 bases from V and 0 bases from J, with 7 bases in between. The CDR3 coding sequence is TGTGCCAGCAGTAGGGGACTGAACACTGAAGCTTTCTTT. Translation gives CASSRGLNTEAFF.

The genes are TRBV5-1 and TRBJ2-7, with TRBD1 as a possible D gene (6 bases). The CDR3 length is 13 residues. The germline V gene encodes CDR1 SGHRS and CDR2 YFSETQ. With 0 bases removed from V and 5 bases from J, the gap between germline ends came to 9 bases. The CDR3 DNA reads as TGCGCCAGCAGCTTGGGGCGGACAGACGAGCAGTACTTC. This gives the protein CASSLGRTDEQYF.

The rearrangement links TRBV28 to TRBJ1-5, with D perhaps matching TRBD1 (5 bases). Trimming pared 5 bases from V and 1 base from J, leaving 18 bases between. Germline CDR1 is MDHEN and CDR2 is SYDVKM. The CDR3 consists of 17 residues. DNA for the CDR3: TGTGCCAGCAGTCCCCCGGCGGGGGGTTGGAGCAATCAGCCCCAGCATTTT. It yields the protein CASSPPAGGWSNQPQHF. The full variable domain, with the rest looked up from reference TRBV28 and TRBJ1-5, is DVKVTQSSRYLVKRTGEKVFLECVQDMDHENMFWYRQDPGLGLRLIYFSYDVKMKEKGDIPEGYSVSREKKERFSLILESASTNQTSMYLCASSPPAGGWSNQPQHFGDGTRLSIL.

The chain uses TRBV7-9 and TRBJ2-3; D possibly uses TRBD1 or TRBD2 (5 bases each). Germline CDR1 SEHNR, CDR2 FQNEAQ (reference sequence). V gave up 1 base and J gave up 5 bases, with 19 bases separating them. The CDR3 is made up of 17 amino acids. CDR3 sequence: CASSLVSGLPGGDTQYF. The CDR3 bases are TGTGCCAGCAGCTTAGTATCGGGGCTTCCCGGTGGAGATACGCAGTATTTT.